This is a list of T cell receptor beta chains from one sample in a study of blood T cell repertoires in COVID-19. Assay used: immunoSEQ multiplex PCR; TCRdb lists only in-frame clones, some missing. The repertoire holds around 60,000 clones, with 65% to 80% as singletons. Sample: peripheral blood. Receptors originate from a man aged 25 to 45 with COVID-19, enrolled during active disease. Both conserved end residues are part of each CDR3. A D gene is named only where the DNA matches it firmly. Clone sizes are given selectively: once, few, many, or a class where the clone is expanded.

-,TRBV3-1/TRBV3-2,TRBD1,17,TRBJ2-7,TGTGCCAGCAGCCAAAATAAGACAGGGGGCGCGTTCTACGAGCAGTACTTC,CASSQNKTGGAFYEQYF
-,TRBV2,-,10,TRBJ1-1,TGTGCCAGCAGGACAGCCGAAGCTTTCTTT,CASRTAEAFF
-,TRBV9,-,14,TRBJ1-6,TGTGCCAGCAGCGTAGAAGGGAGCGGCTCACCCCTCCACTTT,CASSVEGSGSPLHF
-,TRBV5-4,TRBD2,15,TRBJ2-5,TGTGCCGTCGGACTAGCGGGGGCGCTCCAAGAGACCCAGTACTTC,CAVGLAGALQETQYF
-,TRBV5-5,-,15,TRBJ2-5,TGTGCCAGCAGCCTGGAGGGGGTCGCGCTCGAGACCCAGTACTTC,CASSLEGVALETQYF
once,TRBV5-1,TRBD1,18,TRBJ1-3,TGCGCCAGCAGCTTGGGACGATATAGGGACAGGGGCAGAAACACCATATATTTT,CASSLGRYRDRGRNTIYF
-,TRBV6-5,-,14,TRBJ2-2,TGTGCCACCCAGGGGAGTCCTGTCACCGGGGAGCTGTTTTTT,CATQGSPVTGELFF
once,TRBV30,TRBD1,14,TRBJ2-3,TGTGCCTGGAACGACAGGGCGGGCACAGATACGCAGTATTTT,CAWNDRAGTDTQYF
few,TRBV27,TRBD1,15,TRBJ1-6,TGTGCCAGCAGTTCGAGACAGGGGCCCAATTCACCCCTCCACTTT,CASSSRQGPNSPLHF
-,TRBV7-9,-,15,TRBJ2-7,TGTGCCAGCAGCTTAGTAGGGGCCGGTAACTACGAGCAGTACTTC,CASSLVGAGNYEQYF
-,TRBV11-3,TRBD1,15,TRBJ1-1,TGTGCCAGCAGCTTAGATTGGGGGGACAGACTTGAAGCTTTCTTT,CASSLDWGDRLEAFF
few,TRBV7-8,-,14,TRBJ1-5,TGTGCCAGCAGCTTACCTAGTAGCAATCAGCCCCAGCATTTT,CASSLPSSNQPQHF
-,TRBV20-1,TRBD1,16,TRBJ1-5,TGCAGTGCTAGTCTCCCGACAGGGGATATTGATCAGCCCCAGCATTTT,CSASLPTGDIDQPQHF
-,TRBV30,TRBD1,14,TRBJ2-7,TGTGCCTGGGATCTCCAGGGGGTCTCCTACGAGCAGTACTTC,CAWDLQGVSYEQYF
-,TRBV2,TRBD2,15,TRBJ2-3,TGTGCCAGCAGCGCCGGACTAGCGGGTACAGATACGCAGTATTTT,CASSAGLAGTDTQYF
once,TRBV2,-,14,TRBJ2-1,TGTGCCAGCATTAGGACTGAATCCTACAATGAGCAGTTCTTC,CASIRTESYNEQFF
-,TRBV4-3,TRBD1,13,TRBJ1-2,TGCGCCAGCAGCCAAGGGACAGGGGAAGGCTACACCTTC,CASSQGTGEGYTF
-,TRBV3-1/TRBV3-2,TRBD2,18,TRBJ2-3,TGTGCCAGCAGCAAGACTAGCGGGGGGGCCGGGGGTGCAGATACGCAGTATTTT,CASSKTSGGAGGADTQYF
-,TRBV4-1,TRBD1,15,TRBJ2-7,TGCGCCAGCAGCCAAGGCAGGGGGCTCGCCTACGAGCAGTACTTC,CASSQGRGLAYEQYF
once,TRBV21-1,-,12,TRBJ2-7,TGTGCCAGCAAAGACAGCCTCTACGAGCAGTACTTC,CASKDSLYEQYF
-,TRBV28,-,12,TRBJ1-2,TGTGCCACTCTGACACAGAACTATGGCTACACCTTC,CATLTQNYGYTF
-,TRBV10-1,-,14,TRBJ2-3,TGCGCCAGCAGTCGTACTAGAGGCACAGATACGCAGTATTTT,CASSRTRGTDTQYF
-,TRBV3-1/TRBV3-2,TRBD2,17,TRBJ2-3,TGTGCCAGCAGCCAAGATACGCCTAGCGGGGGGACAGATACGCAGTATTTT,CASSQDTPSGGTDTQYF
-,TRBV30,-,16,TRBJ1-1,TGTGCCTGGAGTGTACTGAGCGGGACGGTCAACACTGAAGCTTTCTTT,CAWSVLSGTVNTEAFF
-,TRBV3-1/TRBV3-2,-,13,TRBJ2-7,TGTGCCAGCAGCAACGGACTTGCTGACGAGCAGTACTTC,CASSNGLADEQYF